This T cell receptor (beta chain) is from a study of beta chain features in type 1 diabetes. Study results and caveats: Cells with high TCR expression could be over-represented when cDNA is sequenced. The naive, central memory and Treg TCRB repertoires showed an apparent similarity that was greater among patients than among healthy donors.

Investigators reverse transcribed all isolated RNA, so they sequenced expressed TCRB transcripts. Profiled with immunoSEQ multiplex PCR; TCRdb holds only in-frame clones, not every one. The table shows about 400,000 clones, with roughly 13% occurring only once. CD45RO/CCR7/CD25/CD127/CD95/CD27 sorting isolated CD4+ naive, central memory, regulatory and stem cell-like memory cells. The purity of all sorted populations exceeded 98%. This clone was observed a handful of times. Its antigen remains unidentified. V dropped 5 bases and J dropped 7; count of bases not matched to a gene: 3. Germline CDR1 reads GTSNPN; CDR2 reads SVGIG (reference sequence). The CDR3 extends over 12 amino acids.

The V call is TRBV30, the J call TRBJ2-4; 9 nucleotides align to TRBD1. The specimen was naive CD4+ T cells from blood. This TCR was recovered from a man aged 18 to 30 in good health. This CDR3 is CAWAGTGNIQYF. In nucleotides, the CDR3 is TGTGCCTGGGCCGGGACAGGGAACATTCAGTACTTC. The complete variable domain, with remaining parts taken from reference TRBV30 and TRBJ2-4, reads SQTIHQWPATLVQPVGSPLSLECTVEGTSNPNLYWYRQAAGRGLQLLFYSVGIGQISSEVPQNLSASRPQDRQFILSSKKLLLSDSGFYLCAWAGTGNIQYFGAGTRLSVL.